This T cell receptor (beta chain) was profiled in a study of tumor-infiltrating lymphocytes in primary liver carcinoma. Extraction of RNA together with DNA used 20-30 mg of unsorted bulk tissue. Patients had primary liver carcinoma treated by surgical resection. The ends were cut back, 1 base at V and 9 bases at J, with 13 bases in the middle. The CDR3 consists of 13 residues. Germline assignment: CDR1 SGHAT and CDR2 FQDESV (reference sequence). This clonotype was recorded once. Making TCR beta cDNA involved approximately 520 ng total RNA and a constant-region primer. Each TCR beta library was derived from three nested multiplex PCR rounds that employed slightly modified ARM-PCR. Primers for the first two PCR rounds were TRBV1-TRBV30 forward primers and a C-beta reverse primer (approximately 10 cycles per round). TCRdb reprocessed the multiplex PCR reads via MiXCR and lists one record per CDR3 protein. The sample has some 22,000 distinct CDR3 sequences, roughly four fifths seen once.

J is TRBJ2-7 and V is TRBV11-1, with D hard to call. This clonotype was sampled from a woman in her twenties or thirties with primary liver carcinoma and hepatitis B virus infection. The sequenced sample consisted of liver tumor tissue from sampling region 5. Subset of the sample: tumor region T5, tumor centre. The CDR3 DNA reads as TGTGCCAGCAGCTTAGGAAACCTTCACGGGCAGTACTTC. Translated, it gives CASSLGNLHGQYF.